The 27 T cell receptor beta chains listed next were all sequenced from one sample in a study of blood T cell repertoires in COVID-19. Profiling relied on immunoSEQ multiplex PCR, and the TCRdb table lists in-frame clones only, not all of them. Of 160,000 or so clones in the sample, roughly 90% were seen once. Sequencing was performed on peripheral blood. These receptors all stem from a man aged 55-75 years with acute or convalescent COVID-19.

Only a few counts were recorded for this clone. This chain joins TRBV18 and TRBJ1-1, with no clear D. The CDR3 has 14 amino acids. Per germline, CDR1 KGHSH and CDR2 LQKENI. V shed 5 bases and J shed 2 bases, with 12 bases lying between them. This CDR3 is CASSTMTGNTEAFF. The CDR3 bases are TGTGCCAGCTCAACTATGACGGGTAACACTGAAGCTTTCTTT.

DNA of the CDR3: TGCGCCAGCAGCCTAGGCAGGGGACCGAACACTGAAGCTTTCTTT. Translating it yields CASSLGRGPNTEAFF. This chain connects TRBV5-1 to TRBJ1-1; a weak D match, TRBD1 (6 bases). The CDR3 is made up of 15 amino acids. V dropped 4 bases and J dropped 1 base, with 14 bases sitting between them. Germline loops: CDR1 SGHRS, CDR2 YFSETQ.

The chain links TRBV12-3 or TRBV12-4 to TRBJ2-7, with TRBD1 matching 11 bases. The CDR3 loop spans 13 amino acids. The V gene end was trimmed by 6 bases and the J gene end by 7 bases; junction bases not matched to a gene: 5. The CDR3: CASRGQGAREQYF. The DNA of the CDR3 is TGTGCCAGCAGAGGACAGGGGGCACGGGAGCAGTACTTC.

J is TRBJ2-1 and V is TRBV11-3; possible D gene TRBD2, 5 bases. V lost 5 bases, J lost 6 bases, and 8 bases lay in between. The CDR3 runs 12 residues. In germline, CDR1 is SGHNT, CDR2 YENEEA. This chain's CDR3 is CASSPEGNEQFF. CDR3 sequence (DNA): TGTGCCAGCAGCCCAGAGGGCAATGAGCAGTTCTTC.

The chain is built from TRBV6-2 or TRBV6-3 and TRBJ1-1; D remains unclear. CDR1 MNHEY and CDR2 SVGEGT come from the germline V gene. V was trimmed by 0 bases and J by 6 bases, leaving 17 bases between them. The CDR3 spans 16 residues. The CDR3 sequence: CASSYSTTSRGSEAFF. The CDR3 DNA is TGTGCCAGCAGTTACTCGACTACCAGCCGTGGGTCTGAAGCTTTCTTT.

The chain is built from TRBV6-2 or TRBV6-3 and TRBJ2-3; D remains ambiguous. Per the germline V gene, CDR1 is MNHEY and CDR2 is SVGEGT. V was shortened by 2 bases and J by 1 base, with 10 bases between the two germline ends. The CDR3 has 15 amino acids. CDR3 protein: CASSYSRLGTDTQYF. The DNA of the CDR3 is TGTGCCAGCAGTTACAGCAGGTTGGGCACAGATACGCAGTATTTT.

This chain connects TRBV14 to TRBJ1-3, with D uncertain. The germline gives CDR1 SGHDN, CDR2 FVKESK. The V gene lost 6 bases and the J gene lost 0 bases, with 6 bases spanning the gap. The CDR3 spans 13 residues. The CDR3, as DNA: TGTGCCAGCAGACACATCTCTGGAAACACCATATATTTT. Protein product: CASRHISGNTIYF.

J is TRBJ1-2 and V is TRBV30, with 12 bases matching TRBD1. The CDR3 totals 14 residues. V was pared by 5 bases and J by 2 bases, with 3 bases of the junction left unmatched. Germline assignment: CDR1 GTSNPN and CDR2 SVGIG (reference sequence). The CDR3 here is CAWQGTGGNYGYTF. DNA for the CDR3: TGTGCCTGGCAGGGGACAGGGGGCAACTATGGCTACACCTTC. Full variable domain (outside the CDR3, taken from reference TRBV30 and TRBJ1-2): SQTIHQWPATLVQPVGSPLSLECTVEGTSNPNLYWYRQAAGRGLQLLFYSVGIGQISSEVPQNLSASRPQDRQFILSSKKLLLSDSGFYLCAWQGTGGNYGYTFGSGTRLTVV.

In its sample, this clone was seen once. The chain combines TRBV4-1 with TRBJ1-6; no definite D call. The CDR3 covers 17 residues. Germline V gives CDR1 MGHRA, CDR2 YSYEKL. Trimming removed 0 bases at V and 2 bases at J, with 11 bases between. CDR3 in amino acids: CASSQDSGNAYNSPLHF. In nucleotides, the CDR3 is TGCGCCAGCAGCCAAGATTCCGGGAATGCCTATAATTCACCCCTCCACTTT.

This sequence joins TRBV30 and TRBJ1-2; possibly TRBD1 for D (5 bases). The CDR3 is 13 residues long. The germline V gene encodes CDR1 GTSNPN and CDR2 SVGIG (reference sequence). Trimming removed 0 bases at V and 8 bases at J, with 13 bases between. CDR3 residues: CAWSVRAGRGYTF. The CDR3, as DNA: TGTGCCTGGAGTGTACGGGCAGGGCGAGGCTACACCTTC.

CDR3 in DNA: TGTGCCAGCAGTGCCGACGGGGATCAGCCCCAGCATTTT. It encodes CASSADGDQPQHF. This chain connects TRBV2 to TRBJ1-5; D remains ambiguous. Per germline, CDR1 SNHLY and CDR2 FYNNEI. The CDR3 runs 13 residues. Trimming removed 4 bases at V and 5 bases at J, with 9 bases between.

The chain has TRBV18 and TRBJ2-2; 7 nucleotides align to TRBD2. Germline values: CDR1 KGHSH, CDR2 LQKENI. The CDR3 loop spans 18 amino acids. V lost 2 bases and J lost 2; bases outside the gene matches: 11. For the CDR3, the DNA is TGTGCCAGCTCACCAAGGTCACTCCAGCGGGGAAACACCGGGGAGCTGTTTTTT. Amino acid sequence: CASSPRSLQRGNTGELFF.

The CDR3 coding sequence is TGTGCCAGCAGCCTCAAAGGGGCGGATGGCTACACCTTC. Translating it yields CASSLKGADGYTF. The V gene is TRBV5-4, the J gene TRBJ1-2, with D tentatively TRBD1 (5 bases). The CDR3 consists of 13 residues. V lost 4 bases and J 6 bases, leaving 13 bases between the germline ends. Germline V gene data show CDR1 as SGHNT and CDR2 as YYREEE (reference sequence).

This rearrangement joins TRBV19 to TRBJ1-4, with D possibly TRBD1 on 6 matching bases. V dropped 6 bases and J dropped 4 bases, with 15 bases sitting between them. Per germline, CDR1 LNHDA and CDR2 SQIVND (reference sequence). This CDR3 spans 15 amino acids. In nucleotides, the CDR3 is TGTGCCAGTAGCGCAGGGGTGGTTTATAATGAAAAACTGTTTTTT. Amino acids: CASSAGVVYNEKLFF.

The V call is TRBV29-1, the J call TRBJ2-1; 9 nucleotides align to TRBD2. The CDR3 length is 17 residues. Trimming removed 1 base from V and 4 bases from J; junction bases left unmatched: 11. Germline-derived CDR1 and CDR2 are SQVTM and ANQGSEA. CDR3 protein: CSVEGRGGLILYNEQFF. CDR3 DNA: TGCAGCGTTGAAGGGCGGGGGGGCCTAATTCTGTACAATGAGCAGTTCTTC.

This clone was detected only once. The rearrangement uses TRBV9 and TRBJ1-2; D perhaps matches TRBD1 (5 bases). CDR1 and CDR2 (germline): SGDLS, YYNGEE. V was clipped by 4 bases and J by 3 bases, with 13 bases between them. This CDR3 has 14 residues. As DNA, the CDR3 is TGTGCCAGCAGCCCCCGGGGGGGGGACTATGGCTACACCTTC. Protein product: CASSPRGGDYGYTF.

The V and J genes are TRBV7-2 and TRBJ2-5, with 12 bases identical to TRBD1. The CDR3 covers 15 residues. J lost 6 bases, V lost 4 bases, and 6 bases had no gene match. The germline V gene encodes CDR1 SGHTA and CDR2 FQGNSA. The CDR3 DNA follows: TGTGCCAGCAGCTGGGGGACAGGGGGCTTACAGACCCAGTACTTC. Its translation is CASSWGTGGLQTQYF. Using reference TRBV7-2 and TRBJ2-5 for the parts outside the CDR3, the full variable domain is GAGVSQSPSNKVTEKGKDVELRCDPISGHTALYWYRQSLGQGLEFLIYFQGNSAPDKSGLPSDRFSAERTGGSVSTLTIQRTQQEDSAVYLCASSWGTGGLQTQYFGPGTRLLVL.

This chain uses TRBV19 with TRBJ1-6; D is undetermined. The CDR3 contains 14 residues. V gave up 6 bases and J gave up 5 bases, with 11 bases separating them. In germline, CDR1 is LNHDA, CDR2 SQIVND (reference sequence). CDR3 DNA sequence: TGTGCCAGTAGGGACTGGAAAAATAATTCACCCCTCCACTTT. Translation gives CASRDWKNNSPLHF.

The table lists this clone with a count of one. J is TRBJ1-6 and V is TRBV2; 10 bases are shared with TRBD1. Germline V lookup: CDR1 SNHLY, CDR2 FYNNEI. V dropped 6 bases and J dropped 6; count of bases not matched to a gene: 2. The CDR3 has 14 residues. CDR3 coding DNA: TGTGCCAGCAGGTGGACAGGGGGTAATTCACCCCTCCACTTT. Protein sequence: CASRWTGGNSPLHF.

This clone was recorded at least ten times. V gene TRBV4-2 combines with J gene TRBJ2-7; D gene uncertain. CDR3 size: 14 residues. Looked up from germline, CDR1 is LGHNA and CDR2 is YNFKEQ. Trimming removed 1 base from V and 1 base from J, with 8 bases in between. Written as DNA, the CDR3 is TGTGCCAGCAGCCAAGGATCCGGTTCCTACGAGCAGTACTTC. Its translation: CASSQGSGSYEQYF.

This clone has just a few counts. The chain carries TRBV6-1 and TRBJ1-5; weak D call: TRBD1 (5 bases). Trimming removed 2 bases at V and 12 bases at J, with 23 bases between. This CDR3 region has 16 residues. Germline V gene sequence: CDR1 MNHNS, CDR2 SASEGT. The CDR3 nucleotides are TGTGCCAGCAGTGAAAACTCCTATATCGACAGAAGGGGCCAGCATTTT. It encodes CASSENSYIDRRGQHF.

The chain carries TRBV3-1 (or the pseudogene TRBV3-2) and TRBJ1-2; D is possibly TRBD1 (5 bases). CDR1 and CDR2 from the germline V gene are LGHDT and YNNKEL (reference sequence). Trimming cost V 3 bases and J 0 bases, with 8 bases left between them. The CDR3 covers 14 residues. The CDR3 here is CASSQQGSNYGYTF. The DNA for the CDR3 is TGTGCCAGCAGCCAGCAGGGCTCTAACTATGGCTACACCTTC.

The chain joins TRBV3-1 (or the pseudogene TRBV3-2) to TRBJ2-3; no reliable D call. Germline assignment: CDR1 LGHDT and CDR2 YNNKEL (reference sequence). Trimming shortened V by 2 bases and J by 4 bases, and 13 bases separated the two germline ends. The CDR3 length is 15 residues. Written as DNA, the CDR3 is TGTGCCAGCAGCCAATCACTTGGGCCCGCAGATACGCAGTATTTT. This codes for CASSQSLGPADTQYF.

In this sample, this clone turned up once. The chain uses TRBV6-4 and TRBJ2-1; TRBD2 matches at 8 bases. This CDR3 contains 16 residues. The germline V gene encodes CDR1 MRHNA and CDR2 SNTAGT. With V trimmed by 5 bases and J by 5 bases, 11 bases remained unmatched. CDR3: CASSNTQRGLHNEQFF. DNA for the CDR3: TGTGCCAGCAGTAATACGCAGCGGGGGCTACACAATGAGCAGTTCTTC.

The chain uses TRBV6-1 and TRBJ1-5; D might be TRBD1 (5 bases). The V gene lost 3 bases and the J gene lost 7 bases, with 10 bases spanning the gap. This CDR3 spans 13 amino acids. CDR1 and CDR2 from the germline V gene are MNHNS and SASEGT. CDR3 protein: CASSDQGGQPQHF. The CDR3 bases are TGTGCCAGCAGTGACCAGGGTGGACAGCCCCAGCATTTT.

The chain couples TRBV5-8 to TRBJ2-1, with D hard to call. CDR1 and CDR2 (germline): SGHTS, YDEGEE. With 6 bases removed from V and 0 bases from J, the gap between germline ends came to 13 bases. The CDR3 runs 15 residues. The CDR3 here is CASTLSRSSYNEQFF. The CDR3 DNA is TGTGCCAGCACCCTTAGCCGTAGCTCCTACAATGAGCAGTTCTTC.

The chain carries TRBV5-4 and TRBJ2-2, with D perhaps TRBD1 (5 bases). CDR1 is SGHNT and CDR2 is YYREEE in the germline V gene (reference sequence). V was pared by 4 bases and J by 7 bases, with 20 bases between. The CDR3 runs to 16 residues. CDR3 in DNA: TGTGCCAGCAGCATCCCGACAGCTAAAAAGATCGGGGAGCTGTTTTTT. Protein product: CASSIPTAKKIGELFF.